This entry lists 18 T cell receptor beta chains sequenced from one sample in a study of T-cell memory formation after mild COVID-19. TCRdb analysed the 5' RACE reads with MiXCR anew, one entry per CDR3 protein. This sample has approximately 60,000 distinct CDR3 sequences, with 9% to 9.5% found just once. The sample was PBMCs or a T cell subset sorted from them (not recorded which). These receptors were taken from a man younger than 30 who had mild COVID-19 (a few samples of this study predate the infection). Cell type and time point are not known.

This clonotype has just a few counts. This rearrangement joins TRBV18 to TRBJ2-7; unclear D gene. In germline, CDR1 is KGHSH, CDR2 LQKENI. The V gene lost 4 bases and the J gene lost 2 bases, with 9 bases spanning the gap. There are 13 residues in the CDR3. CDR3 nucleotides: TGTGCCAGCTCACAAGGGTCGACCTACGAGCAGTACTTC. Translation gives CASSQGSTYEQYF.

The chain carries TRBV7-2 and TRBJ1-2, with D maybe TRBD1 (5 bases). Germline V gives CDR1 SGHTA, CDR2 FQGNSA. This CDR3 has 15 residues. The V gene lost 5 bases and the J gene lost 7 bases, with 20 bases spanning the gap. The CDR3 DNA reads as TGTGCCAGCAGCCCCACGCCCGAGGGGCCTGGTGGCTACACCTTC. Encoded protein: CASSPTPEGPGGYTF.

The chain is built from TRBV5-1 and TRBJ1-1, with D maybe TRBD1 (5 bases). CDR3 length: 13 amino acids. Germline CDR1 and CDR2: SGHRS and YFSETQ. V was trimmed by 4 bases and J by 4 bases, leaving 11 bases between them. The CDR3, as DNA: TGCGCCAGCAGCGGCGGACAACCCACTGAAGCTTTCTTT. Its protein product is CASSGGQPTEAFF.

This clonotype showed up just a few times. The junction departs from the called germline gene at one end, perhaps through a read error. J is TRBJ1-5 and V is TRBV7-2; the match to TRBD1 covers 10 bases. Germline CDR1 is SGHTA and CDR2 is FQGNSA. This CDR3 has 16 residues. The CDR3 nucleotides are TGTGCCAGCAGCCTAGCGGGACAGGGGATCATTCAGCCCCAGCATTTT. Translating it yields CASSLAGQGIIQPQHF.

V and J are TRBV6-2 or TRBV6-3 and TRBJ2-2; the match to TRBD1 covers 7 bases. V shed 4 bases and J 1 base; nucleotides not matched to a gene: 12. CDR3 length: 18 amino acids. Germline-derived CDR1 and CDR2 are MNHEY and SVGEGT. For the CDR3, the DNA is TGTGCCAGCAGTTGGGGAGTCTCCGGGACAGTGAACACCGGGGAGCTGTTTTTT. Translation: CASSWGVSGTVNTGELFF.

The chain couples TRBV2 to TRBJ2-7; TRBD2 might be the D (5 bases). Trimming removed 5 bases at V and 9 bases at J, with 11 bases between. The CDR3 loop spans 11 amino acids. Germline V gene sequence: CDR1 SNHLY, CDR2 FYNNEI. The CDR3 region is CASSRGFWQYV. In nucleotides, the CDR3 is TGTGCCAGCAGTCGGGGATTTTGGCAGTACGTC.

This clonotype was detected only a few times. The chain is built from TRBV7-2 and TRBJ2-5, with TRBD2 identical over 9 bases. Trimming cost V 2 bases and J 4 bases; bases outside gene matches: 8. The CDR3 totals 16 residues. Germline V lookup: CDR1 SGHTA, CDR2 FQGNSA. CDR3 sequence (DNA): TGTGCCAGCAGCTTACTCGCGGGGGGGGCCGGAGAGACCCAGTACTTC. This encodes CASSLLAGGAGETQYF.

This clonotype was seen only a few times. The chain carries TRBV6-5 and TRBJ2-2; either TRBD1 or TRBD2 may fit D (5 bases each). CDR1 MNHEY and CDR2 SVGAGI come from the germline V gene. This CDR3 comprises 15 residues. The ends were cut back, 4 bases at V and 1 base at J, with 10 bases in the middle. The CDR3 nucleotides read TGTGCCAGCAGTTCCTGGGACGGGAACACCGGGGAGCTGTTTTTT. It is translated as CASSSWDGNTGELFF.

There are a few counts of this clonotype. This rearrangement joins TRBV4-3 to TRBJ2-1, with D unclear. The CDR3 extends over 14 amino acids. The germline V gene encodes CDR1 LGHNA and CDR2 YSLEER. The V gene lost 0 bases and the J gene lost 9 bases, with 12 bases spanning the gap. CDR3 amino acids: CASSQEALMGEQFF. The CDR3 region has the DNA TGCGCCAGCAGCCAAGAAGCCCTCATGGGTGAGCAGTTCTTC.

This clonotype showed up many times. V is TRBV20-1 and J is TRBJ2-1; D unclear. In germline, CDR1 is DFQATT, CDR2 SNEGSKA (reference sequence). This CDR3 is 15 amino acids long. V lost 3 bases, J lost 0 bases, and 12 bases lay in between. CDR3 protein: CSASHSGRSYNEQFF. CDR3 nucleotides: TGCAGTGCTAGCCACTCGGGTCGCTCCTACAATGAGCAGTTCTTC.

This clonotype has just a few counts. CDR3 bases: TGCAGTGCTAGGAGCACAGGGGGCATGTATACGCAGTATTTT. This encodes CSARSTGGMYTQYF. The rearrangement links TRBV20-1 to TRBJ2-3, with TRBD1 matching over 9 bases. Germline loops: CDR1 DFQATT, CDR2 SNEGSKA (reference sequence). V lost 3 bases and J lost 7; bases outside the gene matches: 8. The CDR3 contains 14 residues.

V is TRBV29-1 and J is TRBJ2-3, with D possibly being TRBD2 (6 bases). The germline V gene encodes CDR1 SQVTM and CDR2 ANQGSEA. The CDR3 sequence is 13 residues long. Trimming took off 4 bases at V and 4 bases at J, with 12 bases between the two ends. In DNA form, the CDR3 reads TGCAGCGTTGTGGGCTGGGAGGCAGATACGCAGTATTTT. Protein product: CSVVGWEADTQYF.

This clonotype was recorded a few times. The genes are TRBV7-2 and TRBJ1-6; 7 bases match TRBD1. This CDR3 is 18 amino acids long. From germline, CDR1 is SGHTA and CDR2 FQGNSA. Trimming removed 5 bases from V and 9 bases from J; junction bases left unmatched: 19. The CDR3 loop reads CASSRNLLQTGSVSPLHF. CDR3 DNA: TGTGCCAGCAGCCGAAACCTCCTACAGACAGGGTCCGTTTCACCCCTCCACTTT.

The V call is TRBV7-2, the J call TRBJ1-5; unclear D gene. The CDR3 is made up of 16 amino acids. Trimming took off 1 base at V and 0 bases at J, with 10 bases between the two ends. Germline values: CDR1 SGHTA, CDR2 FQGNSA. This CDR3 is CASSLDLGVSNQPQHF. CDR3 sequence (DNA): TGTGCCAGCAGCTTAGACTTGGGCGTTAGCAATCAGCCCCAGCATTTT. Filled out from reference TRBV7-2 and TRBJ1-5, the complete variable domain reads GAGVSQSPSNKVTEKGKDVELRCDPISGHTALYWYRQSLGQGLEFLIYFQGNSAPDKSGLPSDRFSAERTGGSVSTLTIQRTQQEDSAVYLCASSLDLGVSNQPQHFGDGTRLSIL.

This clonotype was seen ten or more times. The chain is built from TRBV12-3 or TRBV12-4 and TRBJ2-7, with a possible D match to TRBD2 (6 bases). The CDR3 extends over 14 amino acids. Trimming removed 6 bases at V and 9 bases at J, with 21 bases between. In DNA form, the CDR3 reads TGTGCCAGCAGCCTACGAACCCGGGACTCCCGGCAGTACTTC. Amino acid sequence: CASSLRTRDSRQYF.

This clonotype has just a few counts. This sequence joins TRBV7-2 and TRBJ1-6; D remains ambiguous. The CDR3 has 14 residues. Trimming left V 2 bases short and J 10 bases short, with 12 bases between. Germline lookup yields CDR1 SGHTA and CDR2 FQGNSA. The chain's CDR3 is CASSLISPNSPLHF. The CDR3 bases are TGTGCCAGCAGCTTAATTTCCCCCAACTCACCCCTCCACTTT.

In its sample, this clonotype was seen a few times. This rearrangement joins TRBV5-1 to TRBJ2-1, with TRBD1 matching over 11 bases. This CDR3 contains 16 residues. J gave up 4 bases and V 3 bases, and 6 bases lay outside the gene matches. Germline lookup yields CDR1 SGHRS and CDR2 YFSETQ. The DNA for the CDR3 is TGCGCCAGCAGCTGGGGGACAGGGGGTTGGTACAATGAGCAGTTCTTC. This gives the protein CASSWGTGGWYNEQFF.

Ten or more counts support this clonotype. This chain connects TRBV7-2 to TRBJ2-1; D is ambiguous. CDR1 is SGHTA and CDR2 is FQGNSA in the germline V gene. Trimming stripped 3 bases from V and 5 bases from J, with 8 bases between. There are 13 residues in the CDR3. The CDR3 here is CASSFSRDNEQFF. For the CDR3, the DNA is TGTGCCAGCAGCTTCTCCCGGGACAATGAGCAGTTCTTC.